Listed below are T cell receptor beta chains from one sample, sequenced in a study of control samples from healthy donors and cancer patients. Some clones are missing from TCRdb's copy, which holds only in-frame ones; the method was immunoSEQ multiplex PCR. The sample gives tens of thousands of clones, roughly nine tenths of which show up once; 3.6% is in the top ten. Sequences were obtained from blood. These receptor sequences come from a woman in her fifties or sixties in good health. Both conserved end residues are trimmed from each CDR3. D genes are given only for firm matches.

v_call,cdr3_length,d_call,j_call,cdr3_aa
TRBV3-1/TRBV3-2,12,.,TRBJ1-6,ASHGSSYNSPLH
TRBV24-1,13,.,TRBJ1-5,ATSQTGMGNQPQH
TRBV5-6,10,.,TRBJ1-2,ASSPGFDGYT
TRBV27,13,TRBD2,TRBJ2-1,ASSFRRGGMHEQF
TRBV18,12,.,TRBJ1-3,ASSPPGTGNTIY
TRBV5-4,15,.,TRBJ1-6,ASSLAGRGTYNSPLH
TRBV7-9,10,.,TRBJ2-3,ASSYTMDTQY
TRBV11-3,11,.,TRBJ2-3,ASSPNKADTQY
TRBV7-9,13,TRBD2,TRBJ2-5,ASSFLSGGQETQY
TRBV15,10,.,TRBJ2-2,ATSRVGGELF
TRBV19,11,.,TRBJ1-5,ASSIPGNQPQH
TRBV12-5,10,.,TRBJ1-1,ASGPIGTEAF
TRBV27,11,.,TRBJ2-7,ASRTGVGGEQY
TRBV20-1,9,.,TRBJ1-1,SSDPNTEAF
TRBV7-2,14,TRBD2,TRBJ2-3,ASSWIAGGSTDTQY
TRBV5-1,12,.,TRBJ1-1,ASSLASGRTEAF
TRBV28,13,.,TRBJ1-5,ASNGGKVSNQPQH
TRBV12-3/TRBV12-4,11,.,TRBJ2-5,ASSFGSQETQY
TRBV30,12,TRBD1,TRBJ1-2,AWSVKDRGYGYT
TRBV28,16,.,TRBJ1-2,ASSLAGLLAEGNYGYT
TRBV9,14,TRBD2,TRBJ2-5,ASSVEVSGGQETQY
TRBV5-1,13,TRBD1,TRBJ2-7,ASSRDGTGGHEQY
TRBV10-3,15,TRBD2,TRBJ2-3,AISVRGGGGIEDTQY
TRBV4-3,13,.,TRBJ1-6,ASSQLRAGTSPLH
TRBV25-1,11,.,TRBJ1-2,ASRDGTFYGYT
TRBV4-2,13,.,TRBJ2-2,ASSQGGTNTGELF
TRBV5-1,12,.,TRBJ2-5,ASSLDRPQETQY
TRBV5-5,11,.,TRBJ2-1,ASSLMRQNEQF
TRBV11-3,13,.,TRBJ2-1,ASSPPGGGYNEQF
TRBV5-1,13,.,TRBJ1-4,ASTPAGATNEKLF
TRBV11-2,13,TRBD1,TRBJ1-4,ASSLEGQGYEKLF
TRBV5-1,13,.,TRBJ2-1,ASSLGGDSYNEQF
TRBV28,10,TRBD1,TRBJ2-1,ASSLLGQREF
TRBV7-2,12,.,TRBJ2-5,ASSLELPQETQY
TRBV19,13,TRBD1,TRBJ2-1,ASSRAQGVLDEQF
TRBV27,14,TRBD2,TRBJ2-7,ASRLGGLAGTYEQY
TRBV5-1,16,.,TRBJ1-2,ASSRGPPTGAVRDGYT
TRBV10-3,11,TRBD1,TRBJ1-2,AISGDRVGGYT
TRBV3-1/TRBV3-2,12,.,TRBJ2-2,ASRERSVTGELF
TRBV3-1/TRBV3-2,14,.,TRBJ2-7,ASSVNLPPGGYEQY
TRBV29-1,11,TRBD1,TRBJ1-1,SGLQGPNTEAF
TRBV7-2,13,.,TRBJ2-7,ASSYRSSHSYEQY
TRBV13,12,.,TRBJ1-1,ASSSRDLYTEAF
TRBV3-1/TRBV3-2,18,.,TRBJ1-1,ASSHLHGGVRKGENPEAF
TRBV28,10,.,TRBJ1-2,AGLKRPYGYT
TRBV11-2,11,.,TRBJ1-5,ASSLGINQPQH
TRBV24-1,11,TRBD1,TRBJ2-2,ATMNRGNGELF
TRBV20-1,9,.,TRBJ1-4,SGQDSEKLF
TRBV27,13,TRBD1,TRBJ1-3,ASSPRQGRTNTIY
TRBV2,11,TRBD1,TRBJ1-6,ASWDRGNSPLH
TRBV2,11,.,TRBJ1-1,ASSAQSNTEAF
TRBV28,12,.,TRBJ1-6,ASSLGSVDSPLH
TRBV18,12,.,TRBJ1-2,ASSPDLAGGGYT
TRBV3-1/TRBV3-2,14,.,TRBJ2-2,ASSQLDSPNTGELF
TRBV18,11,.,TRBJ2-7,ASSPPSAREQY
TRBV5-4,15,.,TRBJ1-6,ASSPGFQGSYNSPLH
TRBV6-1,15,.,TRBJ2-3,ASSEFFGTDRTDTQY
TRBV10-3,10,.,TRBJ2-1,AIGQAGNEQF
TRBV6-9,12,.,TRBJ2-5,ASSRTRNQETQY
TRBV19,9,.,TRBJ2-7,ASSNSYEQY